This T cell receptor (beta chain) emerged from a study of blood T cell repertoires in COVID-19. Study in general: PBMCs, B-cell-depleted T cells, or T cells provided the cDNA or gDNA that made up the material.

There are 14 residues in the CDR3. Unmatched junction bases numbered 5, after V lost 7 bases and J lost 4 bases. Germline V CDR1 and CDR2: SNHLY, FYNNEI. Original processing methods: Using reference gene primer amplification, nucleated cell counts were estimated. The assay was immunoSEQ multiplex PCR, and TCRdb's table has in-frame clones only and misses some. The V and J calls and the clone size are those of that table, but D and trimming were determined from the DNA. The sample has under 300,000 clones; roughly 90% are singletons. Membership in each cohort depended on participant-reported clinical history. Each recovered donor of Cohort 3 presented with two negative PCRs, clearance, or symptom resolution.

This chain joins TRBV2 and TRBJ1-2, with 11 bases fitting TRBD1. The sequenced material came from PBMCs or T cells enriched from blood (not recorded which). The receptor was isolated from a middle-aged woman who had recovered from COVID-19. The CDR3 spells CASTGQGDSYGYTF. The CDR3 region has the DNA TGTGCCAGCACGGGACAGGGGGATAGCTATGGCTACACCTTC. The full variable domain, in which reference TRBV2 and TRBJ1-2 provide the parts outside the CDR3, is EPEVTQTPSHQVTQMGQEVILRCVPISNHLYFYWYRQILGQKVEFLVSFYNNEISEKSEIFDDQFSVERPDGSNFTLKIRSTKLEDSAMYFCASTGQGDSYGYTFGSGTRLTVV.